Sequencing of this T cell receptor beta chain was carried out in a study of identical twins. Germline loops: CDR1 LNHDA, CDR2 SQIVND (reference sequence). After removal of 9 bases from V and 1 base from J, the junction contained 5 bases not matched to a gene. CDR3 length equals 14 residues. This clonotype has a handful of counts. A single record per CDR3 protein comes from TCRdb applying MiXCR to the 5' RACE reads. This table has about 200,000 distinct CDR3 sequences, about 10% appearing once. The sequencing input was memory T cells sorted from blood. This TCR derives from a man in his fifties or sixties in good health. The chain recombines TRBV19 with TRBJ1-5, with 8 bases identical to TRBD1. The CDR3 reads CASDRGLSNQPQHF. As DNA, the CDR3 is TGTGCCAGCGACAGGGGATTAAGCAATCAGCCCCAGCATTTT.